Listed below are T cell receptor beta chains from one sample, sequenced in a study of T cells in Graves' hyperthyroidism and ophthalmopathy. TCRdb fed the multiplex PCR reads into MiXCR, producing one record per CDR3 protein. This table holds some 400,000 distinct CDR3 sequences, over 11% found once. Sequencing input: blood. Source of these receptors: a woman aged 55-69 years with Graves' hyperthyroidism. Both conserved end residues are part of each CDR3. The D gene is left open where the match is weak.

J gene | D gene | V gene | CDR3 protein
TRBJ2-3 | - | TRBV12-3/TRBV12-4 | CASSIGAQDTQYF
TRBJ1-4 | - | TRBV19 | CASSIGQGGQRNEKLFF
TRBJ1-1 | - | TRBV30 | CAWSVPGSMNTEAFF
TRBJ1-5 | - | TRBV7-9 | CASSTEDQPQHF
TRBJ1-1 | TRBD1 | TRBV28 | CASSSVGLDRGPEAFF
TRBJ2-3 | - | TRBV6-4 | CASSEGLGTDTQYF
TRBJ1-5 | - | TRBV28 | CASSIGGSQPQHF
TRBJ2-5 | TRBD2 | TRBV15 | CATSDRPGLAGLYAQETQYF
TRBJ2-2 | - | TRBV3-1 | CASSQGRGELFF
TRBJ2-7 | - | TRBV20-1 | CSAHLPSGGPSYEQYF
TRBJ1-5 | - | TRBV30 | CAWSTGGGNQPQHF
TRBJ2-3 | - | TRBV13 | CASSPEVLIPTDTQYF
TRBJ2-3 | TRBD2 | TRBV2 | CASVSGRSYNTQYF
TRBJ2-7 | TRBD1 | TRBV29-1 | CSVGSDRTLEQYF
TRBJ1-1 | - | TRBV2 | CASEGSTEAFF
TRBJ2-3 | - | TRBV18 | CASSPPVLQDTQYF
TRBJ2-7 | - | TRBV11-2 | CASSLVSEQYF
TRBJ1-2 | - | TRBV28 | CASSEARGYTF
TRBJ2-1 | - | TRBV3-1 | CASSQVVMNNEQFF
TRBJ1-4 | - | TRBV20-1 | CSARDPGVSEKLFF
TRBJ2-1 | - | TRBV5-1 | CASSLAPSDYNEQFF
TRBJ2-3 | - | TRBV3-1 | CASSPHGDTQYF
TRBJ2-7 | - | TRBV3-1 | CASSLLGNEQYF
TRBJ1-6 | TRBD1 | TRBV2 | CASRRDRVNSPLHF
TRBJ1-5 | TRBD1 | TRBV7-3 | CASSLGDRRNQPQHF
TRBJ1-6 | TRBD1 | TRBV7-2 | CASTVGGSSPLHF
TRBJ1-2 | - | TRBV12-3/TRBV12-4 | CASSLLANYGYTF
TRBJ1-1 | - | TRBV14 | CASSQAGEAFF
TRBJ2-6 | - | TRBV19 | CASKTDSGANVLTF
TRBJ2-1 | TRBD2 | TRBV18 | CASSPGGAYNEQFF
TRBJ2-1 | TRBD2 | TRBV29-1 | CSVEPGTSGAPEQFF
TRBJ2-1 | TRBD2 | TRBV5-1 | CASSPGASGGNEQFF
TRBJ2-3 | TRBD1 | TRBV20-1 | CSARDRTGSTDTQYF
TRBJ2-2 | TRBD2 | TRBV14 | CASSRLAGGFTGEPFF
TRBJ2-2 | - | TRBV10-1 | CASGPGIGELFF
TRBJ2-7 | - | TRBV12-3/TRBV12-4 | CASSRDRSSSYEQYF
TRBJ1-2 | - | TRBV6-1 | CASSHDGAYGYTF
TRBJ1-1 | - | TRBV29-1 | CSVDRRTEAFF
TRBJ1-5 | - | TRBV19 | CASSIRGKGNQPQHF
TRBJ2-4 | - | TRBV19 | CASSIVGAGKNIQYF
TRBJ2-1 | TRBD2 | TRBV29-1 | CSVERRGAYNEQFF
TRBJ2-4 | - | TRBV7-9 | CASSPEAGGIQYF
TRBJ2-7 | TRBD2 | TRBV6-5 | CASSYLAGAPNEQYF
TRBJ2-6 | TRBD1 | TRBV2 | CASGTGGAGANVLTF
TRBJ2-6 | - | TRBV7-9 | CASSSLIGASGANVLTF
TRBJ2-7 | TRBD2 | TRBV5-1 | CASSRRLAGGQTPGYEQYF
TRBJ2-7 | - | TRBV18 | CASSPRELANEQYF
TRBJ1-1 | - | TRBV3-1 | CASSPGGVGRTEAFF
TRBJ2-5 | - | TRBV30 | CAWSLGRSMGTQYF